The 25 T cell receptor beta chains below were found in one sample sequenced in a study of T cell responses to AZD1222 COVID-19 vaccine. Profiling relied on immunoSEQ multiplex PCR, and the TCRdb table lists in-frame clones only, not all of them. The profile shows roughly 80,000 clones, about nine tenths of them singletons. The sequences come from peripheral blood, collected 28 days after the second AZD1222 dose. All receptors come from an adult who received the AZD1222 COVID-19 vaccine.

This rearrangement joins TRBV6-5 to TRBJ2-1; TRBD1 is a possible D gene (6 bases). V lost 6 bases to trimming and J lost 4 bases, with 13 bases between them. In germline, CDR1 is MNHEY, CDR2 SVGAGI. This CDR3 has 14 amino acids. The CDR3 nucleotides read TGTGCCAGCAGCCAGGGGCTTCCGTACAATGAGCAGTTCTTC. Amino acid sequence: CASSQGLPYNEQFF.

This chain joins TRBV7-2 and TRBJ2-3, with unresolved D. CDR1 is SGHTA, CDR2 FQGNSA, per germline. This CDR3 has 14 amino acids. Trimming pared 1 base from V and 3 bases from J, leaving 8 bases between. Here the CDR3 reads CASSLGGLTDTQYF. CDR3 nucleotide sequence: TGTGCCAGCAGCTTAGGAGGCCTTACAGATACGCAGTATTTT.

CDR3 sequence reads: CASSQTRGGGEQYF. CDR3 sequence (DNA): TGTGCCAGCAGCCAAACACGGGGAGGGGGCGAGCAGTACTTC. The chain uses TRBV3-1 (or the pseudogene TRBV3-2) and TRBJ2-7; D is possibly TRBD2 (7 bases). The CDR3 has 14 residues. Germline V gene sequence: CDR1 LGHDT, CDR2 YNNKEL (reference sequence). The V and J ends lost 2 bases and 6 bases respectively, with 14 bases between them.

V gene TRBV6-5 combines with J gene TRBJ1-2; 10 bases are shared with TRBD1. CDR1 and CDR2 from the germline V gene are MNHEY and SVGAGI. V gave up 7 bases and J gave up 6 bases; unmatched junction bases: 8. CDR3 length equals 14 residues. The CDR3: CASTRQGALDGYTF. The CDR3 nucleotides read TGTGCCAGCACCAGACAGGGGGCGCTTGATGGCTACACCTTC.

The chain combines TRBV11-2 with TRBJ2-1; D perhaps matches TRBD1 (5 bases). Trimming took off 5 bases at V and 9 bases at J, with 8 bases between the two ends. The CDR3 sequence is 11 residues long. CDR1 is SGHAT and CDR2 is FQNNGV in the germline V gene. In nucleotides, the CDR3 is TGTGCCAGCAGCCTTGGGGCTGAGCAGTTCTTC. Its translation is CASSLGAEQFF. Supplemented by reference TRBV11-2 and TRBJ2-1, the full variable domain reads EAGVAQSPRYKIIEKRQSVAFWCNPISGHATLYWYQQILGQGPKLLIQFQNNGVVDDSQLPKDRFSAERLKGVDSTLKIQPAKLEDSAVYLCASSLGAEQFFGPGTRLTVL.

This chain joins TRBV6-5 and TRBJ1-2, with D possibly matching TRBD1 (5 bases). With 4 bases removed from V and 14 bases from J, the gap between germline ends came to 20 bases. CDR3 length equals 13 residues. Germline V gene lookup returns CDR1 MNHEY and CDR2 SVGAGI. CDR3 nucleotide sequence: TGTGCCAGCAGTTCCACGGGAGGGGCACTAAAAACCTTC. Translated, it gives CASSSTGGALKTF.

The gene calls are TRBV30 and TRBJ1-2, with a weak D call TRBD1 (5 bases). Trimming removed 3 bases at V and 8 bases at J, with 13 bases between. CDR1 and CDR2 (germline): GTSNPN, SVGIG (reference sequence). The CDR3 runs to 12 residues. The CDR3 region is CAWSRQSDGYTF. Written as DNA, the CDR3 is TGTGCCTGGAGCAGACAGTCGGACGGCTACACCTTC.

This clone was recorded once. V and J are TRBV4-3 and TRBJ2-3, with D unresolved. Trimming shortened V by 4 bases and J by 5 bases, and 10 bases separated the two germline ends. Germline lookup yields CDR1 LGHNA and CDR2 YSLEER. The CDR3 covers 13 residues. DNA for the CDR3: TGCGCCAGCAGCCCCAGCATGCAAGATACGCAGTATTTT. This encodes CASSPSMQDTQYF.

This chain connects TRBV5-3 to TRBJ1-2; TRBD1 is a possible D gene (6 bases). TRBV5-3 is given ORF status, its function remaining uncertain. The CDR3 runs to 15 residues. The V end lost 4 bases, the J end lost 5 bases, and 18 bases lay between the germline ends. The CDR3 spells CARSRDGQNFYGYTF. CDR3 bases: TGTGCCAGAAGCCGGGACGGACAGAACTTTTATGGCTACACCTTC.

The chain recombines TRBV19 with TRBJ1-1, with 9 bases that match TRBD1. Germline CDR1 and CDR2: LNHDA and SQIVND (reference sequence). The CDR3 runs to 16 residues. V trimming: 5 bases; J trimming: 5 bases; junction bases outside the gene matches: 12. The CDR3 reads CASSGGQGVQRTEAFF. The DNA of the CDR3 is TGTGCCAGTAGTGGGGGACAGGGTGTCCAGAGGACTGAAGCTTTCTTT. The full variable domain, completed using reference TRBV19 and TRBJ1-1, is DGGITQSPKYLFRKEGQNVTLSCEQNLNHDAMYWYRQDPGQGLRLIYYSQIVNDFQKGDIAEGYSVSREKKESFPLTVTSAQKNPTAFYLCASSGGQGVQRTEAFFGQGTRLTVV.

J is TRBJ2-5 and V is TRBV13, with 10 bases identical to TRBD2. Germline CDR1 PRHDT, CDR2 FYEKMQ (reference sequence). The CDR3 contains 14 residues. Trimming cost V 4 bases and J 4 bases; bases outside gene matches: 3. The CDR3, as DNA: TGTGCCAGCAGCTCGGGACTAGCGACAGAGACCCAGTACTTC. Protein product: CASSSGLATETQYF.

In DNA, the CDR3 is TGTGCCAGCTCACCAAGGGAGGGGCGGCAGTATTTT. As protein: CASSPREGRQYF. The V call is TRBV18, the J call TRBJ2-3; 7 nucleotides agree with TRBD2. This CDR3 is 12 amino acids long. The junction had 4 bases not matched to a gene; V was cut back by 2 bases and J by 11 bases. Germline assignment: CDR1 KGHSH and CDR2 LQKENI.

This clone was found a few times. This CDR3 reads CASSLQRGSNQPQHF. The CDR3 DNA reads TGTGCCAGCAGCCTACAGAGGGGAAGCAATCAGCCCCAGCATTTT. V usage is TRBV7-2 and J usage is TRBJ1-5, with TRBD1 as a possible D gene (5 bases). This CDR3 is built from 15 residues. The V end lost 5 bases, the J end lost 1 base, and 12 bases lay between the germline ends. Germline loops: CDR1 SGHTA, CDR2 FQGNSA. The complete variable domain, with remaining parts taken from reference TRBV7-2 and TRBJ1-5, reads GAGVSQSPSNKVTEKGKDVELRCDPISGHTALYWYRQSLGQGLEFLIYFQGNSAPDKSGLPSDRFSAERTGGSVSTLTIQRTQQEDSAVYLCASSLQRGSNQPQHFGDGTRLSIL.

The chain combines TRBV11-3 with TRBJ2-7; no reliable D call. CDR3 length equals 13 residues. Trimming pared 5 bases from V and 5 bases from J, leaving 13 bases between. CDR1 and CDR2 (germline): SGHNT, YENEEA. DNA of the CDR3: TGTGCCAGCAGCGCCCAGTTGTGGGACGAGCAGTACTTC. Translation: CASSAQLWDEQYF.

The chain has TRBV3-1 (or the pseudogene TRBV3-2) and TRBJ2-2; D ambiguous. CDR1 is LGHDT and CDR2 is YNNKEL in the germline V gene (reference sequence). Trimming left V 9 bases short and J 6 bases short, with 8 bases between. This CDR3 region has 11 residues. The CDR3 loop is CASSTAGELFF. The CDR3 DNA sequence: TGTGCCAGTTCGACGGCCGGGGAGCTGTTTTTT.

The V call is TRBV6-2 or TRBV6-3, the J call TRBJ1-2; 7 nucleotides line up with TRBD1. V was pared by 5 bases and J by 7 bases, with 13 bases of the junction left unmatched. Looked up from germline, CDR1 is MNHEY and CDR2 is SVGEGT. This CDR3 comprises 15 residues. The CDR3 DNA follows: TGTGCCAGCAGTCCCCGATTCGGAGGGGGCGGTGGCTACACCTTC. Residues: CASSPRFGGGGGYTF.

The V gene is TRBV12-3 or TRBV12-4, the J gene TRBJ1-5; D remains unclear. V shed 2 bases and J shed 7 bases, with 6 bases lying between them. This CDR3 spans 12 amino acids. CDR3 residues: CASSLSAQPQHF. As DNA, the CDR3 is TGTGCCAGCAGTTTATCCGCACAGCCCCAGCATTTT.

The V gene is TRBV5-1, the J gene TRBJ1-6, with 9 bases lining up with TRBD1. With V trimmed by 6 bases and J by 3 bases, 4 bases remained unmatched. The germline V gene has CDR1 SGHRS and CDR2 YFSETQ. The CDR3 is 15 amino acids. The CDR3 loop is CASTSTGGYNSPLHF. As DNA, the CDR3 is TGCGCCAGCACCTCGACAGGGGGCTATAATTCACCCCTCCACTTT.

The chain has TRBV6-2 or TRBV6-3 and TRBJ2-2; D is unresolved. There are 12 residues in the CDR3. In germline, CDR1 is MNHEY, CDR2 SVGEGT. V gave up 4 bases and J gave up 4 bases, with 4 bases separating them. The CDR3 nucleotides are TGTGCCAGCAGTTGGCTCACCGGGGAGCTGTTTTTT. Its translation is CASSWLTGELFF.

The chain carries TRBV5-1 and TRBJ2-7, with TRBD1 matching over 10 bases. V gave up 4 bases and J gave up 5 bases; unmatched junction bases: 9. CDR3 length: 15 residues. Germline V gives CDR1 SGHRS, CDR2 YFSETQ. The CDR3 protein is CASSGDRGLTDEQYF. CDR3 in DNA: TGCGCCAGCAGCGGTGACAGGGGGCTAACCGACGAGCAGTACTTC.

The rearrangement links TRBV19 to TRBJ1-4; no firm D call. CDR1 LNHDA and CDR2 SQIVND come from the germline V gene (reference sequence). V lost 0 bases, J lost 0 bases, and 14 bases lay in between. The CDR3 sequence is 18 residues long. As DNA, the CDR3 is TGTGCCAGTAGTATAGATCGAACAGCATCCCCAACTAATGAAAAACTGTTTTTT. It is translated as CASSIDRTASPTNEKLFF.

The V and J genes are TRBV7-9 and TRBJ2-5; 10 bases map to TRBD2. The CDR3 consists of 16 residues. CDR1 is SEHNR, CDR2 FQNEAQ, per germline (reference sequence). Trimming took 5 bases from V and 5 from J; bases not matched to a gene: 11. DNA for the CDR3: TGTGCCAGCAGCCCCCGAGCGGGGGGGGTTGGGGAGACCCAGTACTTC. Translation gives CASSPRAGGVGETQYF.

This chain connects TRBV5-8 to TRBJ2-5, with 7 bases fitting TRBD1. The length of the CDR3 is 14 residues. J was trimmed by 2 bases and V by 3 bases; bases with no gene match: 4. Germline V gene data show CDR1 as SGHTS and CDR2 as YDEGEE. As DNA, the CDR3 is TGTGCCAGCAGCTGGGACAGCGCACAAGAGACCCAGTACTTC. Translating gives CASSWDSAQETQYF.

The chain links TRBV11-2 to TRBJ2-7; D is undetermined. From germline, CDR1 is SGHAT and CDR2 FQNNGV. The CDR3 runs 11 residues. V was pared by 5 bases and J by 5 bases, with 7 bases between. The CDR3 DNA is TGTGCCAGCAGCCTCGTAGACGAGCAGTACTTC. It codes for CASSLVDEQYF.

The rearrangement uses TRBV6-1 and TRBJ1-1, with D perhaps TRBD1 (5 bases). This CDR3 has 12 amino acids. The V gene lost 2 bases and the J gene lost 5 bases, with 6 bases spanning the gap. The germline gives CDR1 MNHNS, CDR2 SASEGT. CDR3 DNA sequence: TGTGCCAGCAGTGAATGGGGGACTGAAGCTTTCTTT. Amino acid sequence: CASSEWGTEAFF.